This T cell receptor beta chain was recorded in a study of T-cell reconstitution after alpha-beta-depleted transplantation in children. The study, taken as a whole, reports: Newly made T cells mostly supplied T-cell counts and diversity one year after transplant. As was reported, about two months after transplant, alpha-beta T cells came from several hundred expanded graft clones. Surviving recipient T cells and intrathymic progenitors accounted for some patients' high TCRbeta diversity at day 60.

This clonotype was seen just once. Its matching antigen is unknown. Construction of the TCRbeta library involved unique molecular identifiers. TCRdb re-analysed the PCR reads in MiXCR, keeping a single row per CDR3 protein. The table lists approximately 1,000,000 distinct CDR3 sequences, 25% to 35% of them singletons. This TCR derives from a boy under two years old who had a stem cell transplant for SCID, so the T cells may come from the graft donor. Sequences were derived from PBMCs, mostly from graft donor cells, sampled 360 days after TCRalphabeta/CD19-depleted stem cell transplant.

This CDR3 is CASSYAVSRGETQYF. The CDR3 DNA reads TGTGCCAGCAGTTACGCGGTCAGTCGAGGGGAGACCCAGTACTTC. The J gene is TRBJ2-5, the V gene TRBV6-5; perhaps TRBD2 as D (5 bases). The germline gives CDR1 MNHEY, CDR2 SVGAGI. V lost 2 bases, J lost 5 bases, and 15 bases lay in between. The CDR3 is made up of 15 amino acids.